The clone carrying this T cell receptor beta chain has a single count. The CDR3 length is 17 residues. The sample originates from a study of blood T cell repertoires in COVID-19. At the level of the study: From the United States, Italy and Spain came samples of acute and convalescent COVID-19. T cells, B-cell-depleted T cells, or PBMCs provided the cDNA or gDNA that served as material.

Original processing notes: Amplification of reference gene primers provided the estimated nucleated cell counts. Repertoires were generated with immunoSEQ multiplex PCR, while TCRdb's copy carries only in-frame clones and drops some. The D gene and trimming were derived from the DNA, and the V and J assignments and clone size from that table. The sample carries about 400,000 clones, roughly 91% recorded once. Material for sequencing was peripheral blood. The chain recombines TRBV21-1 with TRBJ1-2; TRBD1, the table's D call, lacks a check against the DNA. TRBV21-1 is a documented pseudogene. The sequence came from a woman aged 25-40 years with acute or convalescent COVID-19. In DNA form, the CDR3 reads TGTGCCAGCAGCAAAGTGTGCCAGGGGGCGTGGGTCTATGGCTACACCTTC. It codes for CASSKVCQGAWVYGYTF.